Listed below are T cell receptor beta chains from one sample, sequenced in a study of T cell responses to AZD1222 COVID-19 vaccine. Sequencing used immunoSEQ multiplex PCR; TCRdb keeps in-frame clones, though not all of them. The table lists 150,000 to 200,000 clones, around 90% of them singletons. Sequencing used peripheral blood, obtained 28 days after the second dose of the MenACWY control vaccine. Receptor source: an adult who received the MenACWY meningococcal vaccine as a control. Each CDR3 is given with its conserved first and last residue. Size values are once, few and many counts, or a class for expanded clones, and some rows have none.

>TRBV4-3|.|TRBJ1-4
CASSQDRPIGVVYEKLFF
>TRBV27|.|TRBJ1-2
CASSARRQGGGYTF
>TRBV3-1/TRBV3-2|.|TRBJ1-2
CASSQDGDRADYGYTF
>TRBV5-1|.|TRBJ1-4
CASSPRGDEKLFF
>TRBV27|.|TRBJ1-2
CASSARFRADRSYGYTF
>TRBV3-1/TRBV3-2|.|TRBJ1-4
CASSPLRANEKLFF
>TRBV19|.|TRBJ1-2
CASRSQGGYGYTF
>TRBV5-1|few|TRBJ2-7
CASSLLGVGYEQYF
>TRBV6-5|.|TRBJ2-7
CASSIGQGTYEQYF
>TRBV29-1|.|TRBJ2-7
CSVEGIGSSYEQYF
>TRBV7-3|.|TRBJ2-1
CASSLAGDLYNEQFF
>TRBV12-3/TRBV12-4|.|TRBJ2-7
CASRAGGPYEQYF
>TRBV19|.|TRBJ1-3
CASSIGQSGNTIYF
>TRBV3-1/TRBV3-2|.|TRBJ2-2
CASSLTDRAGELFF
>TRBV27|.|TRBJ1-1
CASSLWGRVNTEAFF
>TRBV28|.|TRBJ2-5
CASSFKGARQYF
>TRBV19|few|TRBJ1-5
CASSIRRVRNNQPQHF
>TRBV11-3|.|TRBJ2-3
CASSSNRQANTQYF
>TRBV24-1|.|TRBJ2-1
CATSDTETYNEQFF
>TRBV11-3|.|TRBJ2-5
CASSKGQETQYF
>TRBV9|once|TRBJ2-5
CASSGGGFRETQYF
>TRBV6-1|.|TRBJ2-2
CASSEGRRVATNTGELFF
>TRBV28|.|TRBJ1-2
CASSSGTGRGYTF
>TRBV6-5|.|.
CASSSGQGISEQYF
>TRBV19|.|TRBJ1-5
CASSEALYSNQPQHF
>TRBV5-6|.|TRBJ1-3
CASSLDRGNTIYF
>TRBV11-2|.|TRBJ1-5
CASSFDRGHQPQHF
>TRBV5-5|once|TRBJ2-1
CASSAGLALNEQFF
>TRBV5-1|.|TRBJ1-4
CASSLGGRSQVEKLFF
>TRBV7-9|.|TRBJ1-4
CASSPRQGARREKLFF
>TRBV10-2|once|TRBJ2-1
CASSVGQGYYEQFF
>TRBV27|.|TRBJ1-1
CASRPAGTVNTEAFF
>TRBV4-1|.|TRBJ1-5
CASSQVMTGEGEPQHF
>TRBV7-2|.|TRBJ1-2
CASSPSGDRGYGYTF
>TRBV7-3|.|TRBJ2-2
CASSLTRGRGAEGELFF
>TRBV28|.|TRBJ1-3
CASKTGSSGNTIYF
>TRBV6-2/TRBV6-3|.|TRBJ2-1
CASSSSRGDNEQFF
>TRBV24-1|.|TRBJ1-5
CATSDSRVGQPQHF
>TRBV7-9|.|TRBJ2-5
CASSLQIGETQYF
>TRBV5-1|.|TRBJ1-1
CASSPRQGSTEAFF
>TRBV13|.|TRBJ2-6
CASSLDGTRSGANVLTF
>TRBV7-9|.|TRBJ2-1
CASSLGGLAGGWNEQFF
>TRBV3-1/TRBV3-2|.|TRBJ2-3
CASSQEGSNTQYF
>TRBV4-1|few|TRBJ2-7
CASSQETGGSSYEQYF
>TRBV7-4|.|TRBJ2-4
CATPGGPLDAKNIQYF
>TRBV10-3|once|TRBJ2-2
CAITESNTGELFF
>TRBV30|.|TRBJ2-3
CAWGPGLGTDTQYF
>TRBV6-5|.|TRBJ2-7
CASSTVTYEQYF